Listed here are 24 T cell receptor beta chains from one sample, sequenced in a study of blood T cell repertoires in COVID-19. Profiling relied on immunoSEQ multiplex PCR, and the TCRdb table lists in-frame clones only, not all of them. The repertoire holds fewer than 250,000 clones, with around 80% as singletons. The material sequenced was peripheral blood. Receptors were obtained from a man aged 50 to 59 with active or convalescent COVID-19.

The CDR3 region is CASSEWLGRDEQFF. In DNA, the CDR3 is TGTGCCAGCAGTGAATGGCTGGGGAGGGATGAGCAGTTCTTC. The rearrangement joins TRBV6-1 to TRBJ2-1; TRBD2 matches 7 bases. The germline V gene encodes CDR1 MNHNS and CDR2 SASEGT. The V segment lost 2 bases and the J segment 8 bases; nucleotides outside the gene matches: 6. CDR3 size: 14 residues.

This chain links TRBV28 with TRBJ1-1, with a tentative D call TRBD1 (6 bases). The germline V gene encodes CDR1 MDHEN and CDR2 SYDVKM. V lost 6 bases and J 1 base, leaving 9 bases between the germline ends. CDR3 length: 13 amino acids. CDR3 nucleotide sequence: TGTGCCAGCAGGCCGGGACAGAACACTGAAGCTTTCTTT. This encodes CASRPGQNTEAFF.

Regarding this clone: The identical CDR3 is also encoded by other nucleotide sequences in the sample. The chain couples TRBV9 to TRBJ2-2; D remains ambiguous. The CDR3 covers 15 residues. Trimming cost V 4 bases and J 6 bases, with 16 bases left between them. Germline V gives CDR1 SGDLS, CDR2 YYNGEE. The CDR3 sequence: CASSPTPLGPGELFF. CDR3 sequence (DNA): TGTGCCAGCAGCCCGACCCCCCTAGGCCCCGGGGAGCTGTTTTTT.

V and J are TRBV11-2 and TRBJ1-6; D gene unclear. The length of the CDR3 is 14 residues. Per the germline V gene, CDR1 is SGHAT and CDR2 is FQNNGV. The V end was cut by 5 bases, the J end by 8 bases, with 13 bases between. The CDR3 reads CASSLGPRDSPLHF. The CDR3 DNA follows: TGTGCCAGCAGCCTAGGACCCCGGGATTCACCCCTCCACTTT.

This chain uses TRBV7-2 with TRBJ1-1; no reliable D call. In germline, CDR1 is SGHTA, CDR2 FQGNSA. This CDR3 comprises 13 residues. Trimming took off 5 bases at V and 5 bases at J, with 12 bases between the two ends. The CDR3 region has the DNA TGTGCCAGCAGCCCCCTCCGCGGGACTGAAGCTTTCTTT. This encodes CASSPLRGTEAFF.

The genes are TRBV28 and TRBJ1-1; 12 nucleotides line up with TRBD1. The CDR3 totals 15 residues. Germline trimming cut 2 bases from V and 4 bases from J; bases unmatched to any gene: 2. CDR1 and CDR2 (germline): MDHEN, SYDVKM. CDR3 region: CASSLRGQGATEAFF. CDR3 nucleotide sequence: TGTGCCAGCAGTTTAAGGGGACAGGGGGCCACTGAAGCTTTCTTT.

The rearrangement uses TRBV7-2 and TRBJ1-5, with unresolved D. V lost 5 bases and J 0 bases, leaving 11 bases between the germline ends. The CDR3 is 15 amino acids. CDR1 is SGHTA and CDR2 is FQGNSA in the germline V gene. CDR3 protein: CASSTESYSNQPQHF. The CDR3 DNA reads as TGTGCCAGCAGCACAGAGAGTTATAGCAATCAGCCCCAGCATTTT. The full variable domain, completed using reference TRBV7-2 and TRBJ1-5, is GAGVSQSPSNKVTEKGKDVELRCDPISGHTALYWYRQSLGQGLEFLIYFQGNSAPDKSGLPSDRFSAERTGGSVSTLTIQRTQQEDSAVYLCASSTESYSNQPQHFGDGTRLSIL.

In nucleotides, the CDR3 is TGTGCCACCGGACAGGGGGAGGACACCGGGGAGCTGTTTTTT. This codes for CATGQGEDTGELFF. The V call is TRBV10-3, the J call TRBJ2-2; 10 bases align to TRBD1. Unmatched junction bases numbered 5, after V lost 10 bases and J lost 3 bases. The CDR3 totals 14 residues. The V gene's germline CDR1 is ENHRY and CDR2 SYGVKD.

This chain connects TRBV5-1 to TRBJ1-1; tentatively, D is TRBD1 (5 bases). This CDR3 has 12 residues. CDR1 SGHRS and CDR2 YFSETQ come from the germline V gene. Trimming shortened V by 3 bases and J by 3 bases, and 6 bases separated the two germline ends. The CDR3 loop reads CASSSGYTEAFF. The CDR3 DNA is TGCGCCAGCAGCTCAGGGTACACTGAAGCTTTCTTT.

The chain employs TRBV2 and TRBJ2-7; D is unresolved. The V gene lost 2 bases and the J gene lost 3 bases, with 14 bases spanning the gap. This CDR3 is built from 15 residues. Germline V CDR1 and CDR2: SNHLY, FYNNEI. Here the CDR3 reads CASSEFATLSYEQYF. CDR3 sequence (DNA): TGTGCCAGCAGTGAATTCGCGACACTGAGCTACGAGCAGTACTTC. Variable domain in full (rest from reference TRBV2 and TRBJ2-7): EPEVTQTPSHQVTQMGQEVILRCVPISNHLYFYWYRQILGQKVEFLVSFYNNEISEKSEIFDDQFSVERPDGSNFTLKIRSTKLEDSAMYFCASSEFATLSYEQYFGPGTRLTVT.

The chain employs TRBV27 and TRBJ1-1; D not resolved. Germline V gene lookup returns CDR1 MNHEY and CDR2 SMNVEV (reference sequence). V shed 7 bases and J shed 3 bases, with 15 bases lying between them. The CDR3 totals 14 residues. The CDR3 DNA reads as TGTGCCAGCACCGCCGGACCGAGGGACACTGAAGCTTTCTTT. This gives the protein CASTAGPRDTEAFF.

The rearrangement links TRBV15 to TRBJ1-2, with 10 positions matching TRBD1. From germline, CDR1 is LNHNV and CDR2 YYDKDF (reference sequence). This CDR3 comprises 15 residues. Trimming cost V 1 base and J 8 bases; bases outside gene matches: 7. CDR3 nucleotide sequence: TGTGCCACCAGCAGAGGAAGGGACAGGGGTATCGGCTACACCTTC. Translating it yields CATSRGRDRGIGYTF.

Concerning this clone: Other DNA sequences in this specimen translate into the identical CDR3. The chain employs TRBV9 and TRBJ2-7; D is possibly TRBD1 (6 bases). Germline V gives CDR1 SGDLS, CDR2 YYNGEE. The CDR3 has 14 amino acids. The V and J ends lost 0 bases and 3 bases respectively, with 10 bases between them. The CDR3 sequence is CASSVAQGSYEQYF. The CDR3 DNA sequence: TGTGCCAGCAGCGTAGCCCAGGGGAGCTACGAGCAGTACTTC.

The CDR3 loop reads CASSLGPAKFNYGYTF. CDR3 DNA: TGTGCCAGCAGTTTAGGGCCAGCAAAATTTAACTATGGCTACACCTTC. The chain joins TRBV28 to TRBJ1-2; no firm D call. V lost 2 bases, J lost 1 base, and 14 bases lay in between. Germline CDR1 MDHEN, CDR2 SYDVKM. The CDR3 runs to 16 residues.

V is TRBV7-9 and J is TRBJ2-4, with D possibly being TRBD1 (5 bases). There are 15 residues in the CDR3. V lost 0 bases to trimming and J lost 1 base, with 7 bases between them. Germline V gene data show CDR1 as SEHNR and CDR2 as FQNEAQ (reference sequence). CDR3: CASSLARAAKNIQYF. The CDR3 bases are TGTGCCAGCAGCTTAGCCAGGGCGGCCAAAAACATTCAGTACTTC. The variable domain in full, completed from reference TRBV7-9 and TRBJ2-4, reads DTGVSQNPRHKITKRGQNVTFRCDPISEHNRLYWYRQTLGQGPEFLTYFQNEAQLEKSRLLSDRFSAERPKGSFSTLEIQRTEQGDSAMYLCASSLARAAKNIQYFGAGTRLSVL.

The CDR3 region is CAWTGGVTYEQYF. The CDR3 region has the DNA TGTGCCTGGACTGGCGGGGTTACCTACGAGCAGTACTTC. The chain carries TRBV30 and TRBJ2-7, with D maybe TRBD2 (6 bases). The V end lost 4 bases, the J end lost 2 bases, and 12 bases lay between the germline ends. Looked up from germline, CDR1 is GTSNPN and CDR2 is SVGIG (reference sequence). This CDR3 comprises 13 residues.

The chain has TRBV5-1 and TRBJ1-2, with D perhaps matching TRBD1 (5 bases). Trimming removed 2 bases from V and 4 bases from J, with 18 bases in between. The CDR3 totals 16 residues. Per germline, CDR1 SGHRS and CDR2 YFSETQ. CDR3 amino acids: CASSLVAGQGFYGYTF. CDR3 sequence (DNA): TGCGCCAGCAGCTTAGTGGCAGGGCAAGGCTTCTATGGCTACACCTTC. Based on the CDR3 plus reference TRBV5-1 and TRBJ1-2, the full variable domain is KAGVTQTPRYLIKTRGQQVTLSCSPISGHRSVSWYQQTPGQGLQFLFEYFSETQRNKGNFPGRFSGRQFSNSRSEMNVSTLELGDSALYLCASSLVAGQGFYGYTFGSGTRLTVV.

The rearrangement uses TRBV6-6 and TRBJ1-3; D call uncertain. Trimming shortened V by 6 bases and J by 1 base, and 10 bases separated the two germline ends. This CDR3 spans 14 amino acids. Per the germline V gene, CDR1 is MNHNY and CDR2 is SVGAGI (reference sequence). The CDR3 protein is CASSPPGSGNTIYF. CDR3 nucleotide sequence: TGTGCCAGCAGCCCGCCGGGGTCTGGAAACACCATATATTTT.

The rearrangement joins TRBV25-1 to TRBJ2-7, with 7 nucleotides matching TRBD2. Looked up from germline, CDR1 is MGHDK and CDR2 is SYGVNS. J gave up 6 bases and V 8 bases, and 4 bases lay outside the gene matches. This CDR3 has 11 amino acids. Here the CDR3 reads CASGGGSEQYF. In DNA, the CDR3 is TGTGCCAGCGGGGGGGGGTCCGAGCAGTACTTC.

This chain uses TRBV19 with TRBJ2-1, with D hard to call. Germline V CDR1 and CDR2: LNHDA, SQIVND (reference sequence). This CDR3 contains 12 residues. V was pared by 3 bases and J by 3 bases, with 3 bases between. CDR3 bases: TGTGCCAGTAGTATGAGCTACAATGAGCAGTTCTTC. Residues: CASSMSYNEQFF.

The chain links TRBV6-5 to TRBJ1-2; 8 bases line up with TRBD1. The V segment lost 8 bases and the J segment 8 bases; nucleotides outside the gene matches: 7. Germline lookup yields CDR1 MNHEY and CDR2 SVGAGI. The CDR3 sequence is 12 residues long. The CDR3 coding sequence is TGTGCCAGCGTGACAGGGGTACTGGGCTACACCTTC. It translates to CASVTGVLGYTF.

The chain links TRBV19 to TRBJ1-5, with D tentatively TRBD1 (6 bases). Trimming pared 5 bases from V and 0 bases from J, leaving 26 bases between. The CDR3 sequence is 20 residues long. The germline V gene encodes CDR1 LNHDA and CDR2 SQIVND (reference sequence). The CDR3 is CASSYSHGPGDPNSNQPQHF. The CDR3, as DNA: TGTGCCAGTAGTTACTCTCATGGGCCAGGGGACCCAAATAGCAATCAGCCCCAGCATTTT.

The chain uses TRBV20-1 and TRBJ2-7; possibly TRBD1 for D (5 bases). Trimming removed 3 bases from V and 6 bases from J, with 21 bases in between. CDR3 length: 15 residues. Germline lookup yields CDR1 DFQATT and CDR2 SNEGSKA (reference sequence). CDR3 sequence (DNA): TGCAGTGCTAGTATGGGGTGGATAGGGGAACGCGAGCAGTACTTC. Its protein is CSASMGWIGEREQYF.

CDR3 in DNA: TGTGCCAGCAGCCCCCGGTGGTCGAGAAACACCATATATTTT. It translates to CASSPRWSRNTIYF. V gene TRBV5-6 combines with J gene TRBJ1-3; D is ambiguous. Looked up from germline, CDR1 is SGHDT and CDR2 is YYEEEE. This CDR3 has 14 amino acids. Trimming stripped 4 bases from V and 5 bases from J, with 13 bases between.